The 9 T cell receptor beta chains below come from one sample, sequenced in a study of shared clonotypes between healthy human individuals. Libraries were prepared by immunoSEQ multiplex PCR; TCRdb keeps only in-frame clonotypes and omits some of them. The sample has 600,000 to 750,000 clones, 72% seen once. Sequenced: memory CD4+ T cells sorted from blood. Subset given: CD45RA-negative fraction. The source is a woman younger than 45 in good health.

Note on this clone: Other DNA sequences in the same sample also yield this CDR3. V usage is TRBV5-1 and J usage is TRBJ2-1; 9 nucleotides line up with TRBD1. The CDR3 length is 15 residues. Germline V gene data show CDR1 as SGHRS and CDR2 as YFSETQ. The J segment lost 4 bases and the V segment lost 4 bases, leaving 6 bases of the junction unmatched. The chain's CDR3 is CASSPDRGAYNEQFF. The CDR3 nucleotides read TGCGCCAGCAGCCCGGACAGGGGTGCTTACAATGAGCAGTTCTTC.

This chain joins TRBV7-2 and TRBJ2-1; 12 nucleotides line up with TRBD1. The V gene's germline CDR1 is SGHTA and CDR2 FQGNSA. The CDR3 is 15 amino acids. V lost 4 bases and J lost 8; bases outside the gene matches: 6. For the CDR3, the DNA is TGTGCCAGCAGCTCAACCGGGACAGGGGGCTATGAGCAGTTCTTC. This encodes CASSSTGTGGYEQFF. The full variable domain, rest sourced from reference TRBV7-2 and TRBJ2-1, is GAGVSQSPSNKVTEKGKDVELRCDPISGHTALYWYRQSLGQGLEFLIYFQGNSAPDKSGLPSDRFSAERTGGSVSTLTIQRTQQEDSAVYLCASSSTGTGGYEQFFGPGTRLTVL.

The V gene is TRBV4-1, the J gene TRBJ2-7; TRBD2 agrees at 9 bases. Germline trimming cut 3 bases from V and 4 bases from J; bases unmatched to any gene: 10. In germline, CDR1 is MGHRA, CDR2 YSYEKL. This CDR3 contains 16 residues. The CDR3 DNA follows: TGCGCCAGCAGCCATGGAATCCTAGCGGGAAGGTACGAGCAGTACTTC. Protein product: CASSHGILAGRYEQYF.

V is TRBV16 and J is TRBJ1-1; no firm D call. The CDR3 spans 12 residues. CDR1 KGHSY and CDR2 FQNENV come from the germline V gene. V was pared by 4 bases and J by 10 bases, with 13 bases between. CDR3 DNA: TGTGCCAGCAGCCTTTCTTCAGAAGGAGCTTTCTTT. Encoded protein: CASSLSSEGAFF. Full variable domain (outside the CDR3, taken from reference TRBV16 and TRBJ1-1): GEEVAQTPKHLVRGEGQKAKLYCAPIKGHSYVFWYQQVLKNEFKFLISFQNENVFDETGMPKERFSAKCLPNSPCSLEIQATKLEDSAVYFCASSLSSEGAFFGQGTRLTVV.

The chain links TRBV19 to TRBJ2-7; TRBD1 matches 7 bases. This CDR3 contains 14 residues. Germline V gene lookup returns CDR1 LNHDA and CDR2 SQIVND (reference sequence). V shed 4 bases, J shed 3 bases, and the junction held 6 bases outside the gene matches. The CDR3 reads CASSKGQLIYEQYF. The CDR3 nucleotides are TGTGCCAGTAGTAAGGGACAGCTTATCTACGAGCAGTACTTC.

Here the CDR3 DNA reads TGTGCCAGCACACCAGCCAGGGGAGAGACCCAGTACTTC. Amino acids: CASTPARGETQYF. The chain is built from TRBV6-6 and TRBJ2-5; D perhaps matches TRBD1 (6 bases). Germline V lookup: CDR1 MNHNY, CDR2 SVGAGI (reference sequence). V lost 7 bases, J lost 4 bases, and 13 bases lay in between. The CDR3 sequence is 13 residues long.

As for this clone: The identical CDR3 is also encoded by other nucleotide sequences in the sample. This chain connects TRBV28 to TRBJ1-2; no reliable D call. There are 13 residues in the CDR3. The germline CDR1 and CDR2 sequences are MDHEN and SYDVKM. The V gene lost 3 bases and the J gene lost 2 bases, with 7 bases spanning the gap. CDR3: CASSFGRNYGYTF. The CDR3 bases are TGTGCCAGCAGTTTTGGACGGAACTATGGCTACACCTTC.

Only a few counts were recorded for this clone. The gene calls are TRBV5-1 and TRBJ1-4; D perhaps matches TRBD1 (5 bases). CDR1 and CDR2 (germline): SGHRS, YFSETQ. This CDR3 has 15 amino acids. The V end lost 0 bases, the J end lost 7 bases, and 13 bases lay between the germline ends. CDR3 sequence reads: CASSLANQGGEKLFF. The CDR3 DNA is TGCGCCAGCAGCTTGGCCAACCAGGGAGGTGAAAAACTGTTTTTT.

This sequence joins TRBV27 and TRBJ2-7; maybe TRBD2 (6 bases). CDR1 MNHEY and CDR2 SMNVEV come from the germline V gene (reference sequence). V lost 2 bases and J lost 0, with 17 bases in between. The CDR3 length is 17 residues. The CDR3 region has the DNA TGTGCCAGCAGTTTAAGGTGGAAACCGACTAGCTCCTACGAGCAGTACTTC. Its protein product is CASSLRWKPTSSYEQYF.